This T cell receptor beta chain was identified during a study of tumor-infiltrating lymphocytes in primary liver carcinoma. Whole-study findings and limits: The overlap of tumor-adjacent and tumor-blood pairs was smaller than that of tumor region pairs.

This clonotype was detected once. As yet, its antigen is unknown. This may arise from a read error, as a much more abundant clone is one base away. Investigators took RNA and DNA out together from 20-30 mg of unsorted bulk tissue. Treatment-naive at the time, the patients had chronic HBV infection. Without exception, tumor samples held over 90% viable tumor cells. TCR beta cDNA was made from 450 to 500 ng total RNA with a constant-region primer. Slightly modified ARM-PCR with three nested multiplex PCR rounds yielded TCR beta libraries. Researchers ran the first two PCR rounds for roughly 10 cycles each with TRBV1-TRBV30 forward primers and a C-beta reverse primer. One entry per CDR3 protein results from TCRdb running MiXCR on the multiplex PCR reads. The sample holds 120,000 or so distinct CDR3 sequences, about 59% seen once. CDR1 and CDR2 (germline): SGHDT, YYEEEE. V gave up 4 bases and J gave up 3 bases, with 11 bases separating them. The length of the CDR3 is 15 residues.

The V gene is TRBV5-6, the J gene TRBJ2-6, with D perhaps matching TRBD2 (6 bases). The clonotype was recovered from a woman in her sixties or seventies with primary liver carcinoma and hepatitis B virus infection. What was sequenced was liver tumor tissue from sampling region 1. Subset described: tumor region T1, superior pole. CDR3 protein: CASSAGPYGANVLTF. The DNA of the CDR3 is TGTGCCAGCAGCGCGGGACCCTATGGGGCCAACGTCCTGACTTTC.